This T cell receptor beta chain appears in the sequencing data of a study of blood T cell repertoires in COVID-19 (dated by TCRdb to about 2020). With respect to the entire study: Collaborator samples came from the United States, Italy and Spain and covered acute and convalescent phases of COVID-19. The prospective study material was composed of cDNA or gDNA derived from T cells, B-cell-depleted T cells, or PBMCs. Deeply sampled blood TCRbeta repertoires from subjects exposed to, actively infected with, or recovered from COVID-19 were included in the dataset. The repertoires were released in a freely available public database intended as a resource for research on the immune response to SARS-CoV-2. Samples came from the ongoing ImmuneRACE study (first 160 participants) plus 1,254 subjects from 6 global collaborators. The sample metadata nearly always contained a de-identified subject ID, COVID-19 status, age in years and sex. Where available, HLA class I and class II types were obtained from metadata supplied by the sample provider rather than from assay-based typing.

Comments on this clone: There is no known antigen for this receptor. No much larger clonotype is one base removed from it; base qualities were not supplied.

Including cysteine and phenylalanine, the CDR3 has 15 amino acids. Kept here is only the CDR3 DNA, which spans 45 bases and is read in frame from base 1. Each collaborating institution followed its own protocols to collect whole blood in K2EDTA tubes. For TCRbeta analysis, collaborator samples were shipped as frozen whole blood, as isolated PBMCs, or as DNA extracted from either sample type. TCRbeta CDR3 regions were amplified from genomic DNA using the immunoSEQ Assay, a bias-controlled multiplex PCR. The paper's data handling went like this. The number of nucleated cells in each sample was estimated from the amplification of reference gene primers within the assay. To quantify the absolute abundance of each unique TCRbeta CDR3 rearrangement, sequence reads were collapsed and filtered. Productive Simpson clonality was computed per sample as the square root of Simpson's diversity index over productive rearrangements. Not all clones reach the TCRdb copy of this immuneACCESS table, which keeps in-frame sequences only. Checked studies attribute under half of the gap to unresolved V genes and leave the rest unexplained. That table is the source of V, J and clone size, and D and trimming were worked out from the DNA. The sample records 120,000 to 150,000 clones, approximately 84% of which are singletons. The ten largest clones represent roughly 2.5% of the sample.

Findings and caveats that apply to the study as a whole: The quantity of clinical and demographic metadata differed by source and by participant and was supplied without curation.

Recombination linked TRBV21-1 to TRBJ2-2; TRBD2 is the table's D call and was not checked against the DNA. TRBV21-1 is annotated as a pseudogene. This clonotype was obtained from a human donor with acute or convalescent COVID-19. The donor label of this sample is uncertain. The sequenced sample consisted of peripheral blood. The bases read TGTGCCAGCAGCAATAGAGGAGGACCCACCGGGGAGCTGTTTTTT. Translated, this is CASSNRGGPTGELFF.